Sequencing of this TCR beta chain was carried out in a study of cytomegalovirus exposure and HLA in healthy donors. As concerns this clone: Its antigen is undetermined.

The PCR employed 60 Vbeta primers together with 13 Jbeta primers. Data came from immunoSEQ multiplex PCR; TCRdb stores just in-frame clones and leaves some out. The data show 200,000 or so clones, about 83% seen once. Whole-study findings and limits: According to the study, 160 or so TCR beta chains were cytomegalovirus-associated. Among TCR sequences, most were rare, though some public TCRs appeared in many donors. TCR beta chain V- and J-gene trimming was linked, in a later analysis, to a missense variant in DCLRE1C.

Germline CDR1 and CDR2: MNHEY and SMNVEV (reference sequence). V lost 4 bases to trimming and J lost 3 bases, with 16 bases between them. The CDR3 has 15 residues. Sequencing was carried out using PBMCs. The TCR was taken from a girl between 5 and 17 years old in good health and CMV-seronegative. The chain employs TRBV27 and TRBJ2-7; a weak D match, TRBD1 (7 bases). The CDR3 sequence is CASSYNRGGYYEQYF. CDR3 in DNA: TGTGCCAGCAGTTACAACAGGGGAGGATACTACGAGCAGTACTTC.